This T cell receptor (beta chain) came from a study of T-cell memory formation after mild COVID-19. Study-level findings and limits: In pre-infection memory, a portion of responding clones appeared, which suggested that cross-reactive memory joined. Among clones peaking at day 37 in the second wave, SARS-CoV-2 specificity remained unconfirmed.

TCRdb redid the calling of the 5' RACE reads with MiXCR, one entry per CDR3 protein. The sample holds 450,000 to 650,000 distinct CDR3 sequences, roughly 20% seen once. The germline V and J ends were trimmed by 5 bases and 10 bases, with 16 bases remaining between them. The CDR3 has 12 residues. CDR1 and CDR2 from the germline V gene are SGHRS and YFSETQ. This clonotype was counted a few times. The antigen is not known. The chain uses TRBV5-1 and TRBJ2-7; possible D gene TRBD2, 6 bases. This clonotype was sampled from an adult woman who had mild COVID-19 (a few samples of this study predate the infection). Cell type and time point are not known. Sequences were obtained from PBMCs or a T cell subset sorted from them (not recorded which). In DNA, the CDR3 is TGCGCCAGCAGATTCTACGGGGGTGATCAGTACTTC. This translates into CASRFYGGDQYF. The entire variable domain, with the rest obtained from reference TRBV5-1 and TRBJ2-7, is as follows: KAGVTQTPRYLIKTRGQQVTLSCSPISGHRSVSWYQQTPGQGLQFLFEYFSETQRNKGNFPGRFSGRQFSNSRSEMNVSTLELGDSALYLCASRFYGGDQYFGPGTRLTVT.